This T cell receptor beta chain was observed in a study of cytomegalovirus exposure and HLA in healthy donors. This PCR relied on a set of 60 Vbeta primers and 13 Jbeta primers. Method: immunoSEQ multiplex PCR; TCRdb's copy keeps in-frame clones and lacks some. The sample totals about 200,000 clones. This CDR3 is built from 14 residues. V lost 10 bases to trimming and J lost 5 bases; unmatched junction nucleotides: 10. Germline V gives CDR1 MNHEY, CDR2 SVGAGI. The sample was PBMCs. The receptor's source is a girl aged 2-10 years in good health and CMV-seropositive. The chain joins TRBV6-5 to TRBJ2-2; 7 bases are shared with TRBD1. The CDR3 DNA sequence: TGTGCCATCGCGAGGGACAGATTGACCGGGGAGCTGTTTTTT. It specifies CAIARDRLTGELFF.